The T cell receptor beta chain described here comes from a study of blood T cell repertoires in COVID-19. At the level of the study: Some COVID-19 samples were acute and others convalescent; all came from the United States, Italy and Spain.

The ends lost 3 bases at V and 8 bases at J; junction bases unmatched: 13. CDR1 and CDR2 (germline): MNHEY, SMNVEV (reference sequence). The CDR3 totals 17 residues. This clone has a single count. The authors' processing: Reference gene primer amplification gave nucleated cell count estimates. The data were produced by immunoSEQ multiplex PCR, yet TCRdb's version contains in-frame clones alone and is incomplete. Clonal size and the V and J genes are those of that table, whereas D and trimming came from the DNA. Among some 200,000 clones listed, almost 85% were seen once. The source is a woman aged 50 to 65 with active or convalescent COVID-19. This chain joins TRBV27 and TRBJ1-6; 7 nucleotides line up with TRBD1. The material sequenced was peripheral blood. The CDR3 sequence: CASSFNSRGPDYSPLHF. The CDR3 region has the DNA TGTGCCAGCAGTTTTAACTCAAGGGGGCCGGATTATTCACCCCTCCACTTT.